The entry that follows covers one TCR beta chain sequence. The germline CDR1 and CDR2 sequences are GTSNPN and SVGIG (reference sequence). V lost 0 bases and J lost 5; bases outside the gene matches: 2. This CDR3 is 15 amino acids long. This entry belongs to a study of blood T cell repertoires in COVID-19. About the study: Specimens from acute and convalescent COVID-19 originated in the United States, Italy and Spain. T cells, B-cell-depleted T cells, or PBMCs provided the cDNA or gDNA that served as material.

The authors' processing: The authors estimated nucleated cell counts from reference gene primer amplification. Produced via immunoSEQ multiplex PCR; TCRdb's table is partial and in-frame only. V and J calls plus clone size are reproduced from that table; the DNA served to infer D and trimming. The data contain about 56,000 clones, roughly 90% of them seen just once; the ten biggest clones take up around 18%. The sequencing sample was made of peripheral blood. The chain combines TRBV30 with TRBJ2-2, with TRBD1 matching 11 bases. The clonotype was recovered from a human donor in a cohort sampled during active COVID-19. The CDR3 loop reads CAWSVGQGGTGELFF. CDR3 in DNA: TGTGCCTGGAGTGTGGGACAGGGGGGGACCGGGGAGCTGTTTTTT.